The TCR beta chain described here comes from a study of Ad26.COV2.S vaccination and SARS-CoV-2 variants. This clone is a singleton in its sample. V was cut by 3 bases and J by 5 bases, with 13 bases left in between. This CDR3 comprises 13 residues. The germline V gene encodes CDR1 GTSNPN and CDR2 SVGIG (reference sequence). TCRdb keeps only in-frame clones here, not all; method: immunoSEQ multiplex PCR. The table records fewer than 600,000 clones, 89% of them present only once. This sample's treatment: roughly 19 received Ad26.COV2.S at low or high dose, single or two shots; about 5 received placebo; per-sample allocation not given. On day 63 after the first injection, vaccine and placebo recipients gave samples.

This sequence joins TRBV30 and TRBJ1-1; TRBD1 is a possible D gene (5 bases). The TCR was taken from a person between 18 and 59 years old who received the Ad26.COV2.S COVID-19 vaccine or a placebo. Sequencing used peripheral blood, obtained in a trial of Ad26.COV2.S vaccine versus placebo. CDR3 sequence (DNA): TGTGCCTGGAGCCGGGACTTGTCGACTGAAGCTTTCTTT. This encodes CAWSRDLSTEAFF.